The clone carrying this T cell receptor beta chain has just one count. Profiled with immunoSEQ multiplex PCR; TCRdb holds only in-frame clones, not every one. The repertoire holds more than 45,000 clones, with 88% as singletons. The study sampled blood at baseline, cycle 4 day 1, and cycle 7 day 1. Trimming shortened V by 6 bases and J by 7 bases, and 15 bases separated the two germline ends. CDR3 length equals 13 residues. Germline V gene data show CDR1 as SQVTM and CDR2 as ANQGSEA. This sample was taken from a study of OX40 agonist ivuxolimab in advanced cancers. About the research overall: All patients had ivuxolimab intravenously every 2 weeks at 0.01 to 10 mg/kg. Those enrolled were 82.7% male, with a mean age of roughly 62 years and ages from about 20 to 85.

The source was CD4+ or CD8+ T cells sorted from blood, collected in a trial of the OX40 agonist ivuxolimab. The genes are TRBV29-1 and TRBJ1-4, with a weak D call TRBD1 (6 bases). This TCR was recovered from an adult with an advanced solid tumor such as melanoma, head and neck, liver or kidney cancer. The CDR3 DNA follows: TGCAGCGTGAGGCGGGGGGCGGGTGAAAAACTGTTTTTT. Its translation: CSVRRGAGEKLFF.